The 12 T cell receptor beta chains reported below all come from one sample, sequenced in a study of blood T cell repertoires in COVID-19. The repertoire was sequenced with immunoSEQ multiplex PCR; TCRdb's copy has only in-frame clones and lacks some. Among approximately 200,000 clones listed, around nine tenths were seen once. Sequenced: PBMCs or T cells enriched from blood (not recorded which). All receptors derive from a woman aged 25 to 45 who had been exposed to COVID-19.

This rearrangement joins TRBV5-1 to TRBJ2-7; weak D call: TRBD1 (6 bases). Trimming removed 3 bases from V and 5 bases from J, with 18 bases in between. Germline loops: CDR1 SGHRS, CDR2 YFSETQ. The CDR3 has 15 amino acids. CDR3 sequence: CASSSRDIEWDEQYF. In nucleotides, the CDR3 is TGCGCCAGCAGCTCTCGGGACATCGAGTGGGACGAGCAGTACTTC.

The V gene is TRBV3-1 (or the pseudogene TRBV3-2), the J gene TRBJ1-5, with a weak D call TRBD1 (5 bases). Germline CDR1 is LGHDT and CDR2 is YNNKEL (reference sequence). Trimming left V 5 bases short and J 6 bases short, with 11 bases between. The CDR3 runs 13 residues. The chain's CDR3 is CASSRGDLQPQHF. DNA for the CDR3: TGTGCCAGCAGCAGGGGTGACCTTCAGCCCCAGCATTTT.

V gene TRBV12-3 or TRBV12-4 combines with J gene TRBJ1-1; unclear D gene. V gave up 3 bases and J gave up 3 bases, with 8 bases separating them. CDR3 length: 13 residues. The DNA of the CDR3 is TGTGCCAGCAGTTTCCTGTCGGACACTGAAGCTTTCTTT. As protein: CASSFLSDTEAFF.

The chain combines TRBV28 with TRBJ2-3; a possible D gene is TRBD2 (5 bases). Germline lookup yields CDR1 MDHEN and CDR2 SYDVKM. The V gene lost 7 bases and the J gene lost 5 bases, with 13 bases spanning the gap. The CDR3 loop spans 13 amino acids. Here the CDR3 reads CASTNPAGDTQYF. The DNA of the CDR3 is TGTGCCAGCACCAATCCGGCGGGAGATACGCAGTATTTT.

CDR3 nucleotide sequence: TGTGCCTGGACCAGTGCCCCCACAGATACGCAGTATTTT. It yields the protein CAWTSAPTDTQYF. J is TRBJ2-3 and V is TRBV30; no clear D. V was pared by 4 bases and J by 2 bases, with 10 bases between. Germline assignment: CDR1 GTSNPN and CDR2 SVGIG (reference sequence). The CDR3 is made up of 13 amino acids.

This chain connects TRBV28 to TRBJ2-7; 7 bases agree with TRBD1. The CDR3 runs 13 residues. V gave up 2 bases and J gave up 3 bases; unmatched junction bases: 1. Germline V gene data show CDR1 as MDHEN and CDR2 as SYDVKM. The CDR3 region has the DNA TGTGCCAGCAGTTTACCAGGGGGCTACGAGCAGTACTTC. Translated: CASSLPGGYEQYF.

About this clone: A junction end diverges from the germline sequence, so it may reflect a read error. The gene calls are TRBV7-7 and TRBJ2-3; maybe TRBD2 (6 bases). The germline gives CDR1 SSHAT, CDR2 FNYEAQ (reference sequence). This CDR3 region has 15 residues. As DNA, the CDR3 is TGTGCTAGCAGCTTCGGTAGCGGATTCACAGATACGCAGTATTTT. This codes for CASSFGSGFTDTQYF.

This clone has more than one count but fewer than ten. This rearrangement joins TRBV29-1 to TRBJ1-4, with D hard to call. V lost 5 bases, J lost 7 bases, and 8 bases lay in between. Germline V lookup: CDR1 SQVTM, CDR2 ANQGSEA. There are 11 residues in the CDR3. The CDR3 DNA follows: TGCAGCGTTACGGAGGGTGAAAAACTGTTTTTT. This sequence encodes CSVTEGEKLFF.

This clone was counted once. The CDR3 DNA sequence: TGTGCCAGCAGCCTGTCGATAGAGGGCGAGCAGTACTTC. Protein: CASSLSIEGEQYF. V is TRBV27 and J is TRBJ2-7; perhaps TRBD2 as D (5 bases). The V gene's germline CDR1 is MNHEY and CDR2 SMNVEV (reference sequence). The CDR3 covers 13 residues. V was pared by 6 bases and J by 6 bases, with 15 bases between.

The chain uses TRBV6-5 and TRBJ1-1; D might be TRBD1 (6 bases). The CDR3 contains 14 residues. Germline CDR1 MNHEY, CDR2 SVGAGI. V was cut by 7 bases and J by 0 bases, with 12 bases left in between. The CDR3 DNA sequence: TGTGCCAGCACCAGGGGAAATGTGAACACTGAAGCTTTCTTT. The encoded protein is CASTRGNVNTEAFF.

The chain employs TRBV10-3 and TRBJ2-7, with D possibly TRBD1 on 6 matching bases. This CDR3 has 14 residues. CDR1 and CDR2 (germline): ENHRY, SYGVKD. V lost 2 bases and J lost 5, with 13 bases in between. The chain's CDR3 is CAISEPDRYHEQYF. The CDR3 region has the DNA TGTGCCATCAGTGAGCCCGACAGGTACCACGAGCAGTACTTC.

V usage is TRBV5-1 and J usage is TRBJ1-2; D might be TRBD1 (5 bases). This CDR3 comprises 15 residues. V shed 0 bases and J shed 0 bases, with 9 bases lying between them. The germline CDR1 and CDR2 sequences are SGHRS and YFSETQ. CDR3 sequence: CASSLVGGANYGYTF. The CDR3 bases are TGCGCCAGCAGCTTGGTTGGAGGGGCTAACTATGGCTACACCTTC.